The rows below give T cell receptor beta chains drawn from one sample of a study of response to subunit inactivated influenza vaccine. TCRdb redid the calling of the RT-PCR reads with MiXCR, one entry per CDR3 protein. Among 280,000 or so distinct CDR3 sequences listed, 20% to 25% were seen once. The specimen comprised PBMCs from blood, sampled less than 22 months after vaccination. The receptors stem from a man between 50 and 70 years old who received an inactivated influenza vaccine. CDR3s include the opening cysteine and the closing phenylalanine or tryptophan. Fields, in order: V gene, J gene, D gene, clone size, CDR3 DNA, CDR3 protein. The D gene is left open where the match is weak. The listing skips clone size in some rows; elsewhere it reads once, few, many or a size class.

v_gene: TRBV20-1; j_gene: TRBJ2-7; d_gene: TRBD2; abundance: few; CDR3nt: TGCAGTGGGGGACTAGCGGGTAGAGGAAGCGAGCAGTACTTC; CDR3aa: CSGGLAGRGSEQYF
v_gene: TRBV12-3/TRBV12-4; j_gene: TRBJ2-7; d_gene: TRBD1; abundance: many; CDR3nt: TGTGCCAGCAGTTTAAGCCAGGGGGCCTACGAGCAGTACTTC; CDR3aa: CASSLSQGAYEQYF
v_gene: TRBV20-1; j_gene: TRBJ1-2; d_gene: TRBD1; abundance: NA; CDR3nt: TGCAGTGCGCCGGGACAGGGACGTAGTAACTATGGCTACACCTTC; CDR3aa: CSAPGQGRSNYGYTF
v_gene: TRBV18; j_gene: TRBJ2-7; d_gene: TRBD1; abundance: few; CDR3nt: TGTGCCAGCTCACCGGGACAGGCCTCGTACGAGCAGTACTTC; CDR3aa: CASSPGQASYEQYF
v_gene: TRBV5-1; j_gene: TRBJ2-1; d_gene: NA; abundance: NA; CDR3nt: TGCGCCAGCAGCCTGACTGCTTCCTACAATGAGCAGTTCTTC; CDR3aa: CASSLTASYNEQFF
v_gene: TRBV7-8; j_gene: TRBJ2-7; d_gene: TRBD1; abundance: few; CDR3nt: TGTGCCAGCAGCTTAGTCTTCGGACAGGGGGCATACGAGCAGTACTTC; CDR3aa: CASSLVFGQGAYEQYF
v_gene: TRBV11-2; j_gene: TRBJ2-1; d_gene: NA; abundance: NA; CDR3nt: TGTGCCAGCAGCTCCCCAGGGAATGAGCAGTTCTTC; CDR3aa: CASSSPGNEQFF
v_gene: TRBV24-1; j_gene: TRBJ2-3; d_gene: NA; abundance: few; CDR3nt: TGTGCTAGCTCTTCGTGGGACGGGCGGAATACGCAGTATTTT; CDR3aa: CASSSWDGRNTQYF
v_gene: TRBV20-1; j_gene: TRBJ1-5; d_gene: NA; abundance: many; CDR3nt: TGCAGTGCCAGTTGGGGCAATCAGCCCCAGCATTTT; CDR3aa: CSASWGNQPQHF
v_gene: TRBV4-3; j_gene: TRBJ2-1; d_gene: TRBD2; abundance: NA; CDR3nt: TGCGCCAGCAGCCAAGGCGGAGCGGGGAATGAGCAGTTCTTC; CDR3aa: CASSQGGAGNEQFF
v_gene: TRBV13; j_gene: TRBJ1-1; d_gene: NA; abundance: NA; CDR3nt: TGTGCCAGCAGCCAGAGGGGACGGCTGAACACTGAAGCTTTCTTT; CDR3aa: CASSQRGRLNTEAFF
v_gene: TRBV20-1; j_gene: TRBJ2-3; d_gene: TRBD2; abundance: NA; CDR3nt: TGCAGTGCTAGGCAACTAGCGGGAGCGGCAGATACGCAGTATTTT; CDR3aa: CSARQLAGAADTQYF
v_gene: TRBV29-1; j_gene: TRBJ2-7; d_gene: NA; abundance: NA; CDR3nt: TGCAGCGTATCCCTCGCGGGGCCCTACGAGCAGTACTTC; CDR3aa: CSVSLAGPYEQYF
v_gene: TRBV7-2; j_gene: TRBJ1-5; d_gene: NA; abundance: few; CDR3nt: TGTGCCAGCAGCTTAGCAGGGAATGCGCCCCAGCATTTT; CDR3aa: CASSLAGNAPQHF
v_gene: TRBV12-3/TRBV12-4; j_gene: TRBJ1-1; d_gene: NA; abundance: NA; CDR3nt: TGTGCCAGCAGTCCCCAGGGATCGCACACTGAAGCTTTCTTT; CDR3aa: CASSPQGSHTEAFF
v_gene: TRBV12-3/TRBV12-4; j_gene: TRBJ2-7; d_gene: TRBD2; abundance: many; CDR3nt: TGTGCCAGCAGAAGGACTAGCGGGAGTCTCGAGCAGTACTTC; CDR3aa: CASRRTSGSLEQYF
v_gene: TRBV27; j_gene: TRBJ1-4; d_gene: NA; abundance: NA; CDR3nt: TGTGCCAGCAGTTTGGTGAGGGGAGGTGAAAAACTGTTTTTT; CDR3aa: CASSLVRGGEKLFF
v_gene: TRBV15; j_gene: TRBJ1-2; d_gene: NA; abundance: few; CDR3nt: TGTGCCACCAGCAGAGGCGGTCGGGGGCCAGGAGGCTACACCTTC; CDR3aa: CATSRGGRGPGGYTF
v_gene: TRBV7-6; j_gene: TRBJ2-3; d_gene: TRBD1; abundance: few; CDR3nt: TGTGCCAGCAGCCCCTCTCAGGGGGCTGGGTCGGATACGCAGTATTTT; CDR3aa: CASSPSQGAGSDTQYF
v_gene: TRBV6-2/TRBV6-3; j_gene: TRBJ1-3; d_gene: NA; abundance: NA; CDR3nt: TGTGCCAGCAGTTACATCGGGAGTGGAAACACCATATATTTT; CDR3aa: CASSYIGSGNTIYF
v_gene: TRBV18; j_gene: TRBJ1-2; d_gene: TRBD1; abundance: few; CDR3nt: TGTGCCAGCTCCCCCTTGTCAGGGGGCGGTGGCTACACCTTC; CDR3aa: CASSPLSGGGGYTF
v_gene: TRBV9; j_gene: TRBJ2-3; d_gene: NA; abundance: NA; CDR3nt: TGTGCCAGCAGCCCCTTTGGGGGGACAAGCACAGATACGCAGTATTTT; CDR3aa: CASSPFGGTSTDTQYF
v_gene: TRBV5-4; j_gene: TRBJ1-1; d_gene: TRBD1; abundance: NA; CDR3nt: TGTGCCAGCACCTTGGGGCAGGGGGAACTCTGGGGTGAAGCTTTCTTT; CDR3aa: CASTLGQGELWGEAFF
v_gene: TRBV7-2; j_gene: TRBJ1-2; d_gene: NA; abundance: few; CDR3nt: TGTGCCAGCAGCTACCACCCGGACGGCTCGGGAGGCTACACCTTC; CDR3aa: CASSYHPDGSGGYTF
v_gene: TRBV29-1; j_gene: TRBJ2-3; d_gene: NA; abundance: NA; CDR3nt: TGCAGCGTTGCATTTTTGGGACAAATTAACACAGATACGCAGTATTTT; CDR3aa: CSVAFLGQINTDTQYF
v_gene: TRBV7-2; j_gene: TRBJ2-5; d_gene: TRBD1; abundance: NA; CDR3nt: TGTGCCAGCAGCTCGACGGGACAGAACCAAGAGACCCAGTACTTC; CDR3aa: CASSSTGQNQETQYF
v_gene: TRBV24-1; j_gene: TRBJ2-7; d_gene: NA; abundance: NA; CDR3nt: TGTGCCACCAGTGATGGTAGTACCTACGAGCAGTACTTC; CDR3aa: CATSDGSTYEQYF
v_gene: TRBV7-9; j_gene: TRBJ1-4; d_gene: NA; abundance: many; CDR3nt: TGTGCCAGCAGCTTCGGTGAAAAACTGTTTTTT; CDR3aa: CASSFGEKLFF
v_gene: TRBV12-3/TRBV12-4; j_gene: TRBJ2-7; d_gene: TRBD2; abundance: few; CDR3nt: TGTGCCAGCAGAAGCGGGAGGTTCTCCTACGAGCAGTACTTC; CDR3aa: CASRSGRFSYEQYF
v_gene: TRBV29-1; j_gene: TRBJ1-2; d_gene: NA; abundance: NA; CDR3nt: TGCAGCGTTGAGGGCATTAGTGGCTACACCTTC; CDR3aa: CSVEGISGYTF
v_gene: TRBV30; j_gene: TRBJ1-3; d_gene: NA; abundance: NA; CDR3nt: TGTGCCTGGAGTGTACTGGGTCCCTCTGGAAACACCATATATTTT; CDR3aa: CAWSVLGPSGNTIYF
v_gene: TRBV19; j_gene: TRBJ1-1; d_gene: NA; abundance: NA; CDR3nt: TGTGCCAGTAGTCTTCAGCGGGTAACTGAAGCTTTCTTT; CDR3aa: CASSLQRVTEAFF
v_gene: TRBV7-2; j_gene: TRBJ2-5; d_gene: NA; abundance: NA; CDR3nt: TGTGCCAGCAGCTGGACAGAACAAGAGACCCAGTACTTC; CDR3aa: CASSWTEQETQYF
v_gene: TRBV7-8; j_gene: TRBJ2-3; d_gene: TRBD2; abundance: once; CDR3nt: TGTGCCAGCAGCCCGCGGACTAGCGGGAGGGGGTCAGATACGCAGTATTTT; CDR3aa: CASSPRTSGRGSDTQYF
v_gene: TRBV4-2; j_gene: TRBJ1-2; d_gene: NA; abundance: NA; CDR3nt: TGTGCCAGCAGCCAACAGCATGGCTACACCTTC; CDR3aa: CASSQQHGYTF
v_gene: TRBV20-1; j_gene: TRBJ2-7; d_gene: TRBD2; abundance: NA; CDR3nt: TGCAGTGCTGACCGACTAGCGGAGGCCTACGAGCAGTACTTC; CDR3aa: CSADRLAEAYEQYF
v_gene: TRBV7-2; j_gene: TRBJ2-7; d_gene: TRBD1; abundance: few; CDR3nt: TGTGCCAGCAGCTTAGCTCTGAGACAGGGGGCCTCCTACGAGCAGTACTTC; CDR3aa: CASSLALRQGASYEQYF
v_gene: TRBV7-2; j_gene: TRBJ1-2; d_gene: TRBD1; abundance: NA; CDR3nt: TGTGCCAGCAGAGGACAGGGGGCAGGTGGCTACACCTTC; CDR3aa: CASRGQGAGGYTF
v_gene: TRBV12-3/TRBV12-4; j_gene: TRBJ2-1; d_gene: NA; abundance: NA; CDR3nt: TGTGCCAGCAGATCCGGTTGGGCGCAGGGGTACAATGAGCAGTTCTTC; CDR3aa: CASRSGWAQGYNEQFF
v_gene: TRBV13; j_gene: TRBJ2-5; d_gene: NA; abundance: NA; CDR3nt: TGTGCCAGCAGCTTATGGTCAGGGGTCCAAGAGACCCAGTACTTC; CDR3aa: CASSLWSGVQETQYF
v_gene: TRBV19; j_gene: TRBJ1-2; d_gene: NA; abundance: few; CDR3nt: TGTGCCAGTAGCCGGGACGTTAATGGCTACACCTTC; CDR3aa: CASSRDVNGYTF
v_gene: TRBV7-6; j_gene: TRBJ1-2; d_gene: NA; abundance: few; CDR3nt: TGTGCCAGCAGCCCCACGACAGAATTCTATGGCTACACCTTC; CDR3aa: CASSPTTEFYGYTF
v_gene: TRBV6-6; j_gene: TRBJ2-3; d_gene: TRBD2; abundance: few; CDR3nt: TGTGCCAGCAGTTACGGGGGGGCAGATACGCAGTATTTT; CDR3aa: CASSYGGADTQYF
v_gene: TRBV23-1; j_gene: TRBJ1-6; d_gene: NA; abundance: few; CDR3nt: TGCGCCAGCACAGTACCCCTCCACTTT; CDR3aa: CASTVPLHF
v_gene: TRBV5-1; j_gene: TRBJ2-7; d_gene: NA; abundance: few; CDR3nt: TGCGCCAGCAGCTTGGAAGTCGGGCGATCCTACGAGCAGTACTTC; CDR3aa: CASSLEVGRSYEQYF
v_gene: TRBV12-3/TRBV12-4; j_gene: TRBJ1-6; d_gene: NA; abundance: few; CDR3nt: TGTGCCAGCAGTTTCAGTCTAGGGGCCCACCGGAGCTCCTATAATTCACCCCTCCACTTT; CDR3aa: CASSFSLGAHRSSYNSPLHF
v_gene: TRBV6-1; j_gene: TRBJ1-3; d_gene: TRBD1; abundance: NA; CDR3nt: TGTGCCAGCAGGGACAGGGGAAGCTCTGGAAACACCATATATTTT; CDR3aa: CASRDRGSSGNTIYF
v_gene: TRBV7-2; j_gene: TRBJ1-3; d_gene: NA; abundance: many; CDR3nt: TGTGCCAGCAGCCGTGGGTCGGGGCTGTACACCATATATTTT; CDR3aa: CASSRGSGLYTIYF
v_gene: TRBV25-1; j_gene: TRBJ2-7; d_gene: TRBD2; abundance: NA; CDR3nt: TGTGCCAGCAGTGGAAGCGGGAGTATTTACGAGCAGTACTTC; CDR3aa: CASSGSGSIYEQYF
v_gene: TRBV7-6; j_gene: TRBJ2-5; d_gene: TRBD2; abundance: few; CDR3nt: TGTGCCAGCAGCTTAACTAGCGGGGGGGCCGTACAGACCCAGTACTTC; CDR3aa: CASSLTSGGAVQTQYF
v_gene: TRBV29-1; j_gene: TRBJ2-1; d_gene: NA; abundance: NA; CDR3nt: TGCAGCGTTGAAGCCCCTCCGCGGGACAATGAGCAGTTCTTC; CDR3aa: CSVEAPPRDNEQFF
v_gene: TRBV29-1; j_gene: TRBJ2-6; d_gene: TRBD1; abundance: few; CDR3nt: TGCAGCGTTATTACCCCTCAGGGGGCGCCTAGCTCTGGGGCCAACGTCCTGACTTTC; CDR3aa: CSVITPQGAPSSGANVLTF
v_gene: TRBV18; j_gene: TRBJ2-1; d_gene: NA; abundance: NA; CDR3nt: TGTGCCAGCTCTTGGGGTACGCCCGACAATGAGCAGTTCTTC; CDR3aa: CASSWGTPDNEQFF
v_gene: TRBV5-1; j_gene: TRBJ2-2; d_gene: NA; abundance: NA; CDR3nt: TGCGCCAGCACCAGGGGGGACACCGGGGAGCTGTTTTTT; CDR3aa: CASTRGDTGELFF
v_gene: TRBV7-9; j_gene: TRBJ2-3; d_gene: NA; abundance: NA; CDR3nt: TGTGCCAGCAGCTTAAGCGGCCGCACAGATACGCAGTATTTT; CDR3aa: CASSLSGRTDTQYF